This T cell receptor beta chain was identified in a study of molecular identifiers for immune sequencing clone quantification. When naive CD8 T cells were sorted, they were gated as CD8+CD4-CCR7+CD45RA+. TCRdb reprocessed the PCR reads with MiXCR, giving one entry per CDR3 protein. In the table there are 400,000 to 600,000 distinct CDR3 sequences, about a fifth of which are singletons. Notes on this clonotype: The antigen remains unidentified. A much larger clone differs by one base, so this may be a read error.

Whole-study results and caveats: Jurkat TCR RNA spiked in from one cell (amid about a million naive cells) was reportedly detectable.

CDR1 is SNHLY and CDR2 is FYNNEI in the germline V gene. CDR3 length: 15 amino acids. V dropped 6 bases and J dropped 0; count of bases not matched to a gene: 4. Sequencing used naive CD8+ T cells from blood, with Jurkat cell RNA spiked in. As for subset: FACS-sorted CD8+CD4-CCR7+CD45RA+ naive T cells. This TCR was sampled from a human donor in good health. Some libraries in this study had Jurkat cell RNA spiked in. The V and J genes are TRBV2 and TRBJ2-3; 9 positions agree with TRBD2. This chain's CDR3 is CASRLAGGSTDTQYF. The CDR3 coding sequence is TGTGCCAGCAGATTGGCGGGGGGGAGCACAGATACGCAGTATTTT.